The 17 T cell receptor beta chains presented below share a single source sample, sequenced in a study of cytomegalovirus exposure and HLA in healthy donors. PCR used 60 Vbeta primers and 13 Jbeta primers. Libraries were prepared by immunoSEQ multiplex PCR; TCRdb keeps only in-frame clonotypes and omits some of them. The sample lists 150,000 to 200,000 clones; around three quarters were seen once. The material sequenced was PBMCs. The source is a woman aged 40-49 years in good health and CMV-seronegative.

Regarding this clone: The junction differs from germline at one of its ends, possibly a read error. Additional DNA sequences in this sample encode the identical CDR3. The V and J genes are TRBV7-7 and TRBJ2-3, with 10 bases identical to TRBD2. The germline gives CDR1 SSHAT, CDR2 FNYEAQ (reference sequence). The CDR3 is made up of 17 amino acids. CDR3 DNA sequence: TGTGCTAGCAGTTTAGATCTAGCGGGAGACGTCGGAGATACGCAGTATTTT. It codes for CASSLDLAGDVGDTQYF.

This chain links TRBV5-1 with TRBJ1-1; the match to TRBD1 covers 10 bases. The J segment lost 7 bases and the V segment lost 3 bases, leaving 6 bases of the junction unmatched. CDR3 length: 14 amino acids. The germline V gene has CDR1 SGHRS and CDR2 YFSETQ. In nucleotides, the CDR3 is TGCGCCAGCAGCTCCCGGGACAGGGGTGGTGAAGCTTTCTTT. It codes for CASSSRDRGGEAFF.

The gene calls are TRBV5-1 and TRBJ1-2; the match to TRBD1 covers 7 bases. Germline V gives CDR1 SGHRS, CDR2 YFSETQ. There are 12 residues in the CDR3. Germline trimming cut 4 bases from V and 8 bases from J; bases unmatched to any gene: 5. This CDR3 reads CASSRQGEGYTF. As DNA, the CDR3 is TGCGCCAGCAGCCGACAGGGAGAAGGCTACACCTTC.

This chain uses TRBV7-2 with TRBJ2-7; D not resolved. V was clipped by 1 base and J by 0 bases, with 7 bases between them. CDR1 is SGHTA, CDR2 FQGNSA, per germline. The CDR3 is 14 residues long. The CDR3 here is CASSLGLHSYEQYF. CDR3 coding DNA: TGTGCCAGCAGCTTAGGACTTCACTCCTACGAGCAGTACTTC.

The gene calls are TRBV28 and TRBJ2-5, with 8 nucleotides matching TRBD1. Germline values: CDR1 MDHEN, CDR2 SYDVKM. There are 14 residues in the CDR3. With 3 bases clipped from V and 7 bases from J, the junction kept 7 bases outside the gene matches. This CDR3 reads CASSFGQGTATQYF. CDR3 coding DNA: TGTGCCAGCAGTTTCGGACAGGGCACGGCGACCCAGTACTTC.

This clone was counted only a few times. This CDR3 is CASSFLPGGSLGAKNIQYF. Written as DNA, the CDR3 is TGTGCCAGCAGCTTCCTCCCCGGGGGGAGCCTGGGAGCCAAAAACATTCAGTACTTC. V usage is TRBV5-6 and J usage is TRBJ2-4; 7 bases align to TRBD2. The V gene's germline CDR1 is SGHDT and CDR2 YYEEEE. The CDR3 loop spans 19 amino acids. With V trimmed by 2 bases and J by 0 bases, 14 bases remained unmatched.

The CDR3: CASSRGQDTEAFF. The CDR3 coding sequence is TGTGCCAGCAGCCGCGGACAGGACACTGAAGCTTTCTTT. The gene calls are TRBV7-3 and TRBJ1-1, with 7 bases matching TRBD1. The junction had 3 bases not matched to a gene; V was cut back by 5 bases and J by 3 bases. Looked up from germline, CDR1 is SGHTA and CDR2 is FQGTGA. This CDR3 region has 13 residues.

The chain couples TRBV6-5 to TRBJ2-5; D possibly corresponds to TRBD2 (5 bases). The germline V and J ends were trimmed by 2 bases and 5 bases, with 9 bases remaining between them. The CDR3 has 13 residues. CDR1 is MNHEY and CDR2 is SVGAGI in the germline V gene. CDR3 amino acids: CASSYGPGETQYF. For the CDR3, the DNA is TGTGCCAGCAGTTACGGTCCGGGGGAGACCCAGTACTTC.

This clone has a single count. The gene calls are TRBV6-4 and TRBJ1-2; 9 nucleotides line up with TRBD1. Germline CDR1 is MRHNA and CDR2 is SNTAGT. J gave up 8 bases and V 7 bases, and 11 bases lay outside the gene matches. The CDR3 runs to 14 residues. The CDR3 nucleotides read TGTGCCAGCAAGGTTACAGGGGGCTCTTGGGGCTACACCTTC. Its protein is CASKVTGGSWGYTF.

The rearrangement links TRBV28 to TRBJ2-1; 16 bases are shared with TRBD2. Per the germline V gene, CDR1 is MDHEN and CDR2 is SYDVKM. The CDR3 runs to 16 residues. Losses at the gene ends were 7 bases for V and 8 bases for J; bases not matched to a gene: 8. The CDR3 protein is CASTPGTSGRGDEQFF. In DNA form, the CDR3 reads TGTGCCAGCACCCCCGGGACTAGCGGGAGGGGGGATGAGCAGTTCTTC.

V gene TRBV5-1 combines with J gene TRBJ2-7; TRBD2 is a possible D gene (6 bases). Germline CDR1 is SGHRS and CDR2 is YFSETQ. CDR3 length: 15 residues. V lost 0 bases and J lost 3, with 13 bases in between. CDR3 in amino acids: CASSLVGGEHYEQYF. The CDR3 DNA reads TGCGCCAGCAGCTTGGTAGGAGGGGAACACTACGAGCAGTACTTC.

The chain combines TRBV28 with TRBJ1-5; unclear D gene. V was trimmed by 5 bases and J by 6 bases, leaving 20 bases between them. In germline, CDR1 is MDHEN, CDR2 SYDVKM. CDR3 length: 16 residues. CDR3 sequence: CASSRPLGSMGQPQHF. The CDR3 DNA reads TGTGCCAGCAGTCGCCCTCTGGGGAGCATGGGTCAGCCCCAGCATTTT. Using reference TRBV28 and TRBJ1-5 for the parts outside the CDR3, the full variable domain is DVKVTQSSRYLVKRTGEKVFLECVQDMDHENMFWYRQDPGLGLRLIYFSYDVKMKEKGDIPEGYSVSREKKERFSLILESASTNQTSMYLCASSRPLGSMGQPQHFGDGTRLSIL.

The CDR3 here is CASSLTGDPNYGYTF. In DNA form, the CDR3 reads TGTGCCAGCAGTCTGACAGGGGACCCTAACTATGGCTACACCTTC. V and J are TRBV2 and TRBJ1-2, with TRBD1 matching 8 bases. The CDR3 sequence is 15 residues long. Per the germline V gene, CDR1 is SNHLY and CDR2 is FYNNEI. Unmatched junction bases numbered 5, after V lost 5 bases and J lost 0 bases.

CDR3 amino acids: CASSVPGTSGTSEQFF. The CDR3 DNA reads TGTGCCAGCAGCGTTCCCGGGACTAGCGGGACTAGTGAGCAGTTCTTC. The V call is TRBV11-2, the J call TRBJ2-1; 13 positions match TRBD2. The V and J ends lost 5 bases and 9 bases, in that order; junction bases with no gene match: 10. The CDR3 has 16 residues. Germline V gives CDR1 SGHAT, CDR2 FQNNGV.

CDR3 bases: TGCGCCAGCAGCTTGGTAGCGGGGGATCAAGAGACCCAGTACTTC. Translated, it gives CASSLVAGDQETQYF. This chain connects TRBV5-1 to TRBJ2-5; TRBD2 matches 9 bases. V was pared by 0 bases and J by 2 bases, with 2 bases of the junction left unmatched. The CDR3 has 15 amino acids. CDR1 SGHRS and CDR2 YFSETQ come from the germline V gene.

The V and J genes are TRBV29-1 and TRBJ2-2; D is possibly TRBD1 (6 bases). V was shortened by 3 bases and J by 8 bases, with 13 bases between the two germline ends. Germline loops: CDR1 SQVTM, CDR2 ANQGSEA. This CDR3 is built from 13 residues. The CDR3 nucleotides are TGCAGCGTTGAGGTACAGGGCAGAGGGGAGCTGTTTTTT. Its translation is CSVEVQGRGELFF.

This clone turned up a few times. Other DNA sequences from this sample encode an identical CDR3 as well. The V call is TRBV5-1, the J call TRBJ1-1; D may be TRBD1 (5 bases). V lost 0 bases, J lost 2 bases, and 8 bases lay in between. The CDR3 is 14 residues long. Germline-derived CDR1 and CDR2 are SGHRS and YFSETQ. The CDR3 bases are TGCGCCAGCAGCTTGGAAGGGGCTAACACTGAAGCTTTCTTT. The encoded protein is CASSLEGANTEAFF.